This TCR beta chain is from a study of T cells in Graves' hyperthyroidism and ophthalmopathy. Study conclusions and caveats: For ophthalmopathy, model prediction preceded onset by a median roughly 5.9 months.

J was trimmed by 4 bases and V by 5 bases; bases with no gene match: 5. CDR3 length equals 15 residues. Germline-derived CDR1 and CDR2 are SGHTA and FQGNSA. This clonotype was picked up a small number of times. No antigen is known for it. Amplification of TCR beta CDR3 regions was performed using RNA transcripts as template. The HTBI set primed first-round TCR CDR3 RT-PCR. TCRdb re-analysed the multiplex PCR reads in MiXCR, keeping a single row per CDR3 protein. The repertoire consists of hundreds of thousands of distinct CDR3 sequences, with roughly 15% occurring once and the leading ten covering around 4.5%.

The sequence was collected from a woman aged 40 to 50 with Graves' ophthalmopathy. The V call is TRBV7-2, the J call TRBJ2-7; 13 bases match TRBD2. Sequencing input: blood. The CDR3 region is CASSQETSGRYEQYF. The CDR3 nucleotides read TGTGCCAGCAGCCAAGAGACTAGCGGGAGGTACGAGCAGTACTTC.